This is a list of T cell receptor beta chains from one sample in a study of graft-versus-host responses after intestinal transplantation. The repertoire was sequenced with immunoSEQ multiplex PCR; TCRdb's copy has only in-frame clones and lacks some. Of around 100,000 clones in the sample, approximately 92% were seen once. Antigens of these TCRs are unknown. Material: unstimulated CD4+ T cells sorted from spleen or lymph node cells, obtained before transplant. The receptors were sampled from a human donor who was the organ donor for an intestinal transplant. The CDR3 runs from the conserved cysteine through the conserved F or W. Each record gives: clone size, J gene, D gene, V gene, CDR3 protein, CDR3 DNA. The D gene is left open where the match is weak. Clone sizes are given selectively: once, few, many, or a class where the clone is expanded.

abundance: -; j_gene: TRBJ2-5; d_gene: -; v_gene: TRBV5-1; CDR3aa: CASSLAGRQETQYF; CDR3nt: TGCGCCAGCAGCTTGGCCGGCAGACAAGAGACCCAGTACTTC
abundance: -; j_gene: TRBJ1-5; d_gene: TRBD1; v_gene: TRBV5-5; CDR3aa: CASRSGQGRNEGNQPQHF; CDR3nt: TGTGCCAGCAGGTCCGGACAGGGACGGAATGAGGGCAATCAGCCCCAGCATTTT
abundance: -; j_gene: TRBJ2-1; d_gene: -; v_gene: TRBV5-1; CDR3aa: CASSLDRYGVNEQFF; CDR3nt: TGCGCCAGCAGCCTCGACAGGTATGGTGTCAATGAGCAGTTCTTC
abundance: -; j_gene: TRBJ1-1; d_gene: -; v_gene: TRBV6-6; CDR3aa: CASSYANTEAFF; CDR3nt: TGTGCCAGCAGTTACGCGAACACTGAAGCTTTCTTT
abundance: -; j_gene: TRBJ2-2; d_gene: TRBD2; v_gene: TRBV18; CDR3aa: CASSDPRRSGTGELFF; CDR3nt: TGTGCCAGCTCTGATCCAAGGCGTAGCGGGACCGGGGAGCTGTTTTTT
abundance: -; j_gene: TRBJ1-2; d_gene: TRBD1; v_gene: TRBV4-3; CDR3aa: CASSQEGGQGGSYGYTF; CDR3nt: TGCGCCAGCAGCCAAGAGGGGGGACAGGGGGGTAGCTATGGCTACACCTTC
abundance: -; j_gene: TRBJ1-3; d_gene: -; v_gene: TRBV5-1; CDR3aa: CASSLDPVRSGNTIYF; CDR3nt: TGCGCCAGCAGCTTGGATCCGGTGAGGTCTGGAAACACCATATATTTT
abundance: -; j_gene: TRBJ1-2; d_gene: -; v_gene: TRBV30; CDR3aa: CAWRAQGGGYGYTF; CDR3nt: TGTGCCTGGAGAGCCCAAGGGGGAGGCTATGGCTACACCTTC
abundance: -; j_gene: TRBJ2-5; d_gene: -; v_gene: TRBV7-3; CDR3aa: CASSPRDNKETQYF; CDR3nt: TGTGCCAGCAGCCCACGGGACAATAAAGAGACCCAGTACTTC
abundance: few; j_gene: TRBJ2-7; d_gene: TRBD1; v_gene: TRBV9; CDR3aa: CASSTGQGWGEQYF; CDR3nt: TGTGCCAGCAGCACGGGACAGGGGTGGGGCGAGCAGTACTTC
abundance: -; j_gene: TRBJ2-1; d_gene: TRBD2; v_gene: TRBV5-1; CDR3aa: CASSSPGGSSYNEQFF; CDR3nt: TGCGCCAGCAGCTCGCCCGGGGGGAGCTCCTACAATGAGCAGTTCTTC
abundance: -; j_gene: TRBJ2-3; d_gene: -; v_gene: TRBV7-2; CDR3aa: CASSARLGVGDTQYF; CDR3nt: TGTGCCAGCAGTGCTAGACTAGGGGTGGGAGATACGCAGTATTTT
abundance: -; j_gene: TRBJ1-5; d_gene: TRBD1; v_gene: TRBV2; CDR3aa: CASSLTGGGQPQHF; CDR3nt: TGTGCCAGCAGCTTGACAGGGGGTGGTCAGCCCCAGCATTTT
abundance: -; j_gene: TRBJ2-1; d_gene: TRBD1; v_gene: TRBV29-1; CDR3aa: CSVDPGTGTNLYNEQFF; CDR3nt: TGCAGCGTTGATCCCGGGACAGGGACTAATCTTTACAATGAGCAGTTCTTC
abundance: -; j_gene: TRBJ1-2; d_gene: -; v_gene: TRBV19; CDR3aa: CASSIGGQGAPYGYTF; CDR3nt: TGTGCCAGTAGTATCGGAGGGCAGGGAGCGCCCTATGGCTACACCTTC
abundance: few; j_gene: TRBJ1-5; d_gene: TRBD1; v_gene: TRBV27; CDR3aa: CASSLSRTGAQPQHF; CDR3nt: TGTGCCAGCAGTTTATCGAGAACAGGGGCTCAGCCCCAGCATTTT
abundance: -; j_gene: TRBJ2-7; d_gene: -; v_gene: TRBV5-6; CDR3aa: CASANGGLNEQYF; CDR3nt: TGTGCCAGCGCCAACGGAGGCCTCAACGAGCAGTACTTC
abundance: once; j_gene: TRBJ1-2; d_gene: -; v_gene: TRBV9; CDR3aa: CASSASLTRGLSYGYTF; CDR3nt: TGTGCCAGCAGCGCATCCCTGACGCGGGGGCTCAGCTATGGCTACACCTTC
abundance: -; j_gene: TRBJ1-1; d_gene: -; v_gene: TRBV2; CDR3aa: CASSKETGANTEAFF; CDR3nt: TGTGCCAGCAGTAAAGAGACAGGAGCCAACACTGAAGCTTTCTTT
abundance: -; j_gene: TRBJ1-2; d_gene: TRBD1; v_gene: TRBV5-4; CDR3aa: CASSTRQGANGYTF; CDR3nt: TGTGCCAGCAGCACAAGACAGGGGGCAAATGGCTACACCTTC
abundance: once; j_gene: TRBJ1-4; d_gene: -; v_gene: TRBV6-1; CDR3aa: CASSAFRDDEKLFF; CDR3nt: TGTGCCAGCAGTGCATTCCGGGACGATGAAAAACTGTTTTTT
abundance: -; j_gene: TRBJ2-1; d_gene: TRBD2; v_gene: TRBV25-1; CDR3aa: CASSDPGTSGSEQFF; CDR3nt: TGTGCCAGCAGTGATCCGGGAACTAGCGGGAGTGAGCAGTTCTTC
abundance: -; j_gene: TRBJ2-5; d_gene: TRBD2; v_gene: TRBV7-2; CDR3aa: CASSATSAGTQYF; CDR3nt: TGTGCCAGCAGCGCGACTAGCGCCGGGACCCAGTACTTC
abundance: -; j_gene: TRBJ2-3; d_gene: TRBD2; v_gene: TRBV5-1; CDR3aa: CASSLEGTSGTDTQYF; CDR3nt: TGCGCCAGCAGCTTGGAGGGGACTAGCGGCACAGATACGCAGTATTTT
abundance: few; j_gene: TRBJ2-1; d_gene: -; v_gene: TRBV5-1; CDR3aa: CASSPDAVYNEQFF; CDR3nt: TGCGCCAGCAGCCCGGATGCGGTCTACAATGAGCAGTTCTTC
abundance: -; j_gene: TRBJ2-5; d_gene: TRBD2; v_gene: TRBV5-5; CDR3aa: CASSLSASGVGRGETQYF; CDR3nt: TGTGCCAGCAGCTTGTCAGCTAGCGGGGTGGGGCGGGGAGAGACCCAGTACTTC
abundance: once; j_gene: TRBJ2-7; d_gene: TRBD1; v_gene: TRBV28; CDR3aa: CANRGRYEQYF; CDR3nt: TGTGCCAACAGGGGCCGCTACGAGCAGTACTTC
abundance: few; j_gene: TRBJ1-4; d_gene: -; v_gene: TRBV21-1; CDR3aa: CASRVCEKLFF; CDR3nt: TGTGCCAGCCGGGTTTGTGAAAAACTGTTTTTT
abundance: once; j_gene: TRBJ2-1; d_gene: -; v_gene: TRBV29-1; CDR3aa: CSVETSGDGNEQFF; CDR3nt: TGCAGCGTTGAAACGTCAGGGGACGGCAATGAGCAGTTCTTC
abundance: -; j_gene: TRBJ2-1; d_gene: TRBD2; v_gene: TRBV5-4; CDR3aa: CASSLGDYNTYNEQFF; CDR3nt: TGTGCCAGCAGCTTGGGGGACTATAACACCTACAATGAGCAGTTCTTC
abundance: -; j_gene: TRBJ2-3; d_gene: -; v_gene: TRBV14; CDR3aa: CASSLAFRTDTQYF; CDR3nt: TGTGCCAGCAGCTTAGCGTTCCGCACAGATACGCAGTATTTT
abundance: -; j_gene: TRBJ2-3; d_gene: -; v_gene: TRBV11-2; CDR3aa: CASSHGLVTDTQYF; CDR3nt: TGTGCCAGCAGCCATGGCCTGGTGACAGATACGCAGTATTTT
abundance: -; j_gene: TRBJ2-1; d_gene: TRBD1; v_gene: TRBV5-1; CDR3aa: CASSKAGTDYNEQFF; CDR3nt: TGCGCCAGCAGCAAGGCCGGGACAGACTACAATGAGCAGTTCTTC
abundance: once; j_gene: TRBJ1-4; d_gene: TRBD1; v_gene: TRBV5-8; CDR3aa: CASSLWAGGTNEKLFF; CDR3nt: TGTGCCAGCAGCTTGTGGGCAGGGGGAACTAATGAAAAACTGTTTTTT
abundance: -; j_gene: TRBJ2-7; d_gene: TRBD2; v_gene: TRBV6-1; CDR3aa: CASSALKILAGPDEQYF; CDR3nt: TGTGCCAGCAGTGCCCTAAAAATACTAGCGGGCCCTGATGAGCAGTACTTC
abundance: -; j_gene: TRBJ2-3; d_gene: TRBD1; v_gene: TRBV2; CDR3aa: CASSGGQGRFTQYF; CDR3nt: TGTGCCAGCAGTGGGGGACAGGGACGGTTTACGCAGTATTTT
abundance: -; j_gene: TRBJ2-3; d_gene: TRBD1; v_gene: TRBV4-2; CDR3aa: CASSQDLGTGGDTQYF; CDR3nt: TGTGCCAGCAGCCAAGATCTTGGGACAGGGGGAGATACGCAGTATTTT
abundance: -; j_gene: TRBJ2-7; d_gene: TRBD1; v_gene: TRBV30; CDR3aa: CAWNLARGALAQGSEQYF; CDR3nt: TGTGCCTGGAATCTCGCGCGAGGGGCCCTAGCACAGGGGTCCGAGCAGTACTTC
abundance: -; j_gene: TRBJ2-3; d_gene: -; v_gene: TRBV5-6; CDR3aa: CASSFPGGTDTQYF; CDR3nt: TGTGCCAGCAGCTTTCCCGGGGGCACAGATACGCAGTATTTT
abundance: -; j_gene: TRBJ2-7; d_gene: TRBD1; v_gene: TRBV18; CDR3aa: CASSRDRGYEQYF; CDR3nt: TGTGCCAGCTCACGGGACAGGGGGTACGAGCAGTACTTC
abundance: -; j_gene: TRBJ1-2; d_gene: -; v_gene: TRBV7-2; CDR3aa: CASSLDGKPYGYTF; CDR3nt: TGTGCCAGCAGCTTAGACGGGAAGCCCTATGGCTACACCTTC
abundance: -; j_gene: TRBJ2-1; d_gene: -; v_gene: TRBV27; CDR3aa: CASSLRRQSPNEQFF; CDR3nt: TGTGCCAGCAGTTTACGGAGACAGTCCCCCAATGAGCAGTTCTTC
abundance: -; j_gene: TRBJ2-2; d_gene: -; v_gene: TRBV12-5; CDR3aa: CASGVGVHFRAKTGELFF; CDR3nt: TGTGCTAGTGGGGTCGGAGTGCACTTTCGTGCCAAAACCGGGGAGCTGTTTTTT
abundance: -; j_gene: TRBJ2-5; d_gene: TRBD2; v_gene: TRBV19; CDR3aa: CASSIVGGPRETQYF; CDR3nt: TGTGCCAGTAGTATAGTGGGAGGGCCGCGAGAGACCCAGTACTTC
abundance: few; j_gene: TRBJ1-3; d_gene: -; v_gene: TRBV11-3; CDR3aa: CASSLEGSSGNTIYF; CDR3nt: TGTGCCAGCAGCTTAGAAGGGAGCTCTGGAAACACCATATATTTT
abundance: -; j_gene: TRBJ2-7; d_gene: -; v_gene: TRBV5-6; CDR3aa: CASSLAYEQYF; CDR3nt: TGTGCCAGCAGCTTGGCCTACGAGCAGTACTTC
abundance: once; j_gene: TRBJ2-1; d_gene: -; v_gene: TRBV30; CDR3aa: CAWSVALGQYNEQFF; CDR3nt: TGTGCCTGGAGTGTAGCCCTGGGGCAGTACAATGAGCAGTTCTTC
abundance: few; j_gene: TRBJ2-7; d_gene: TRBD2; v_gene: TRBV6-1; CDR3aa: CASCLAGGQTYEQYF; CDR3nt: TGTGCCAGTTGTCTAGCGGGAGGGCAGACCTACGAGCAGTACTTC
abundance: -; j_gene: TRBJ2-3; d_gene: -; v_gene: TRBV9; CDR3aa: CASSVDTPDTQYF; CDR3nt: TGTGCCAGCAGCGTAGATACCCCAGATACGCAGTATTTT
abundance: -; j_gene: TRBJ2-1; d_gene: TRBD2; v_gene: TRBV19; CDR3aa: CASSPYMAPAGERYNEQFF; CDR3nt: TGTGCCAGTAGCCCTTATATGGCCCCCGCGGGAGAAAGGTACAATGAGCAGTTCTTC
abundance: -; j_gene: TRBJ2-5; d_gene: -; v_gene: TRBV20-1; CDR3aa: CSARGLETQYF; CDR3nt: TGCAGTGCTAGAGGCCTAGAGACCCAGTACTTC
abundance: -; j_gene: TRBJ2-1; d_gene: -; v_gene: TRBV7-2; CDR3aa: CASSFIGYEQFF; CDR3nt: TGTGCCAGCAGCTTTATAGGGTATGAGCAGTTCTTC
abundance: once; j_gene: TRBJ1-2; d_gene: -; v_gene: TRBV6-1; CDR3aa: CASSGSWAGSYAYTF; CDR3nt: TGTGCCAGCAGTGGATCCTGGGCAGGGAGCTATGCCTACACCTTC
abundance: -; j_gene: TRBJ2-2; d_gene: TRBD1; v_gene: TRBV9; CDR3aa: CASSATHTGDTGELFF; CDR3nt: TGTGCCAGCAGCGCAACTCATACAGGGGACACCGGGGAGCTGTTTTTT
abundance: -; j_gene: TRBJ1-1; d_gene: -; v_gene: TRBV30; CDR3aa: CAWSPGGHTEAFF; CDR3nt: TGTGCCTGGAGTCCGGGTGGGCACACTGAAGCTTTCTTT